Below are 15 T cell receptor beta chains sequenced from a single sample in a study of cytomegalovirus exposure and HLA in healthy donors. The PCR ran on 60 Vbeta and 13 Jbeta primers. Measured with immunoSEQ multiplex PCR; TCRdb has only the in-frame clones, and not every one. The sample gives approximately 130,000 clones, 80% of which show up once; around 4.1% is in the top ten. Sequenced input: PBMCs. These receptors were taken from a woman aged 35 to 49 in good health and CMV-seronegative.

V usage is TRBV27 and J usage is TRBJ1-2; 10 bases agree with TRBD1. Per the germline V gene, CDR1 is MNHEY and CDR2 is SMNVEV (reference sequence). With V trimmed by 6 bases and J by 3 bases, 7 bases remained unmatched. The CDR3 extends over 15 amino acids. The CDR3 DNA reads as TGTGCCAGCAGCGCTCCGGGACAGGGGTACTATGGCTACACCTTC. The encoded protein is CASSAPGQGYYGYTF.

V is TRBV14 and J is TRBJ2-7, with TRBD2 matching 9 bases. The CDR3 length is 16 residues. V was clipped by 0 bases and J by 0 bases; unmatched bases: 3. The germline V gene has CDR1 SGHDN and CDR2 FVKESK. The CDR3 region has the DNA TGTGCCAGCAGCCAAGAAAGCGGGGGGTTCTCCTACGAGCAGTACTTC. Translated, it gives CASSQESGGFSYEQYF.

In its sample, this clone was seen once. J is TRBJ1-4 and V is TRBV7-8; D possibly corresponds to TRBD1 (6 bases). Trimming took off 2 bases at V and 3 bases at J, with 19 bases between the two ends. This CDR3 has 18 residues. CDR1 and CDR2 from the germline V gene are SGHVS and FQNEAQ. CDR3 sequence: CASSLLGATGGPNEKLFF. The CDR3 bases are TGTGCCAGCAGCTTACTCGGCGCGACAGGCGGACCTAATGAAAAACTGTTTTTT.

V gene TRBV10-3 combines with J gene TRBJ1-1, with TRBD1 matching 12 bases. This CDR3 has 15 amino acids. Germline values: CDR1 ENHRY, CDR2 SYGVKD. With 3 bases clipped from V and 5 bases from J, the junction kept 4 bases outside the gene matches. The CDR3: CAISDPGQGATEAFF. DNA for the CDR3: TGTGCCATCAGTGACCCGGGACAGGGGGCGACTGAAGCTTTCTTT.

This clone has a single count. In DNA, the CDR3 is TGCGCCAGCAGCCCGACAGATCTCAGTCTAGGGCAGTACTTC. This codes for CASSPTDLSLGQYF. The chain carries TRBV5-1 and TRBJ2-7; maybe TRBD1 (5 bases). The CDR3 is 14 residues long. V dropped 4 bases and J dropped 9 bases, with 20 bases sitting between them. Per germline, CDR1 SGHRS and CDR2 YFSETQ.

This clone appeared a few times. The chain employs TRBV7-3 and TRBJ1-1; D gene ambiguous. Germline CDR1 is SGHTA and CDR2 is FQGTGA. Trimming removed 1 base from V and 3 bases from J, with 6 bases in between. The CDR3 contains 13 residues. The CDR3 DNA reads TGTGCCAGCAGCTTAAGACGGGACACTGAAGCTTTCTTT. Its protein is CASSLRRDTEAFF.

This clone was seen more than once but under ten times. The CDR3 reads CAISGQTYREIDSGNTIYF. The CDR3 coding sequence is TGTGCCATCAGTGGCCAGACATATCGGGAAATTGATTCTGGAAACACCATATATTTT. The chain couples TRBV10-3 to TRBJ1-3; D is uncertain. The germline gives CDR1 ENHRY, CDR2 SYGVKD. This CDR3 contains 19 residues. V was clipped by 4 bases and J by 1 base, with 23 bases between them.

The chain links TRBV6-5 to TRBJ1-2, with D perhaps TRBD1 (6 bases). The V gene lost 3 bases and the J gene lost 4 bases, with 9 bases spanning the gap. Looked up from germline, CDR1 is MNHEY and CDR2 is SVGAGI. This CDR3 is 13 amino acids long. CDR3 sequence: CASSYTGPYGYTF. In DNA, the CDR3 is TGTGCCAGCAGTTATACAGGGCCCTATGGCTACACCTTC.

Concerning this clone itself: The junction departs from germline at one end; a sequencing error may be responsible. This chain joins TRBV7-9 and TRBJ1-6; the D is unclear. Per the germline V gene, CDR1 is SEHNR and CDR2 is FQNEAQ (reference sequence). There are 11 residues in the CDR3. This CDR3 is CSSSSESPLHF. CDR3 in DNA: TGTTCCAGCAGCTCGGAGTCACCCCTCCACTTT.

The J gene is TRBJ2-3, the V gene TRBV5-1; TRBD1 agrees at 8 bases. Germline assignment: CDR1 SGHRS and CDR2 YFSETQ. Trimming cost V 0 bases and J 4 bases; bases outside gene matches: 4. The CDR3 covers 15 residues. The CDR3 loop reads CASSLAGGRADTQYF. The DNA for the CDR3 is TGCGCCAGCAGCTTGGCAGGGGGCCGCGCAGATACGCAGTATTTT.

The genes are TRBV9 and TRBJ2-1; TRBD2 aligns across 9 bases. V was pared by 3 bases and J by 10 bases, with 11 bases of the junction left unmatched. The CDR3 sequence is 15 residues long. From germline, CDR1 is SGDLS and CDR2 YYNGEE. The CDR3 loop is CASSGVAGAPREQFF. CDR3 sequence (DNA): TGTGCCAGCAGCGGGGTAGCGGGGGCCCCCAGGGAGCAGTTCTTC.

This clone was found once. The chain employs TRBV25-1 and TRBJ2-5; TRBD1 aligns across 9 bases. Germline V gene data show CDR1 as MGHDK and CDR2 as SYGVNS. This CDR3 region has 15 residues. J was trimmed by 2 bases and V by 4 bases; bases with no gene match: 5. In DNA form, the CDR3 reads TGTGCCAGCAGTGGGGACAGGGTTTTACAAGAGACCCAGTACTTC. This sequence encodes CASSGDRVLQETQYF.

The chain joins TRBV7-9 to TRBJ1-4; D is ambiguous. Trimming removed 1 base at V and 7 bases at J, with 13 bases between. Germline CDR1 SEHNR, CDR2 FQNEAQ (reference sequence). This CDR3 is built from 15 residues. The CDR3 region has the DNA TGTGCCAGCAGCTTAGGAGCGGGGATCAGTGAAAAACTGTTTTTT. It yields the protein CASSLGAGISEKLFF.

This clone has just one count. J is TRBJ2-1 and V is TRBV14, with D possibly being TRBD1 (5 bases). The V end lost 1 base, the J end lost 5 bases, and 9 bases lay between the germline ends. The germline CDR1 and CDR2 sequences are SGHDN and FVKESK. The CDR3 spans 14 residues. The CDR3 DNA is TGTGCCAGCAGCCAAGTATTCAGGGACAATGAGCAGTTCTTC. It translates to CASSQVFRDNEQFF.

The chain uses TRBV4-3 and TRBJ1-6; unclear D gene. The germline CDR1 and CDR2 sequences are LGHNA and YSLEER. CDR3 length equals 18 residues. Trimming removed 0 bases at V and 7 bases at J, with 19 bases between. This CDR3 reads CASSQEGDTGGWNSPLHF. For the CDR3, the DNA is TGCGCCAGCAGCCAAGAGGGCGACACGGGAGGTTGGAATTCACCCCTCCACTTT.